Following are 4 T cell receptor beta chains from one sample sequenced in a study of cytomegalovirus exposure and HLA in healthy donors. Amplification used 60 Vbeta primers and 13 Jbeta primers. Here immunoSEQ multiplex PCR was the method, and the copy in TCRdb shows in-frame clones only, minus some. The table shows more than 90,000 clones, with roughly 68% occurring only once. The material sequenced was PBMCs. The receptors come from a young woman in good health and CMV-seronegative.

The chain couples TRBV7-9 to TRBJ2-1; 8 bases line up with TRBD2. Trimming removed 5 bases from V and 5 bases from J; junction bases left unmatched: 8. CDR3 length equals 15 residues. Germline-derived CDR1 and CDR2 are SEHNR and FQNEAQ (reference sequence). Written as DNA, the CDR3 is TGTGCCAGCAGCCCCCGGGGGGGACAAAACAATGAGCAGTTCTTC. It encodes CASSPRGGQNNEQFF. Filled out from reference TRBV7-9 and TRBJ2-1, the complete variable domain reads DTGVSQNPRHKITKRGQNVTFRCDPISEHNRLYWYRQTLGQGPEFLTYFQNEAQLEKSRLLSDRFSAERPKGSFSTLEIQRTEQGDSAMYLCASSPRGGQNNEQFFGPGTRLTVL.

This clone came up a few times. The V call is TRBV18, the J call TRBJ1-2, with a weak D call TRBD1 (5 bases). CDR3 length equals 13 residues. Trimming pared 6 bases from V and 4 bases from J, leaving 12 bases between. Germline loops: CDR1 KGHSH, CDR2 LQKENI. The DNA for the CDR3 is TGTGCCAGCTCGCCCCGACAGAGCTATGGCTACACCTTC. The encoded protein is CASSPRQSYGYTF.

This clone was seen once. The chain recombines TRBV4-1 with TRBJ2-7, with 8 positions matching TRBD2. With 0 bases clipped from V and 3 bases from J, the junction kept 4 bases outside the gene matches. CDR3 length equals 15 residues. CDR1 and CDR2 from the germline V gene are MGHRA and YSYEKL. The CDR3 is CASSQDSGVFYEQYF. Written as DNA, the CDR3 is TGCGCCAGCAGCCAAGATAGCGGGGTCTTCTACGAGCAGTACTTC.

The count of this clone is one. The V call is TRBV10-2, the J call TRBJ2-7, with D possibly matching TRBD1 (5 bases). Deletions cut 1 base from V and 7 bases from J, with 14 bases between. The CDR3 consists of 14 residues. The germline gives CDR1 WSHSY, CDR2 SAAADI. The CDR3 nucleotides read TGCGCCAGCAGTGAGTGGGGCAGGCTTGATGAGCAGTACTTC. Translated, it gives CASSEWGRLDEQYF.